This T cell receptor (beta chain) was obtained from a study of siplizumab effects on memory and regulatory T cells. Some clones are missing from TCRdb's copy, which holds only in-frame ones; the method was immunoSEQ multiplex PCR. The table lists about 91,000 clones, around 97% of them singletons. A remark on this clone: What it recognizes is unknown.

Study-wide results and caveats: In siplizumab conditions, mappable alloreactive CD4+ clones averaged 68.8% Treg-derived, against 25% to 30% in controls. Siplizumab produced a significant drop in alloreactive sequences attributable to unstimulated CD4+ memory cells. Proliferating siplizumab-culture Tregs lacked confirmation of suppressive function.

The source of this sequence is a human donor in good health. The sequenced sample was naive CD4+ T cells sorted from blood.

The CDR3 region has the DNA TGTGCCAGCAGCTTACGGGGGCCCGGCGAGACCCAGTACTTC. It encodes CASSLRGPGETQYF. V gene TRBV13 combines with J gene TRBJ2-5; D tentatively reads TRBD1 or TRBD2 (6 bases each). The V gene lost 2 bases and the J gene lost 5 bases, with 12 bases spanning the gap. This CDR3 region has 14 residues. Per the germline V gene, CDR1 is PRHDT and CDR2 is FYEKMQ (reference sequence).